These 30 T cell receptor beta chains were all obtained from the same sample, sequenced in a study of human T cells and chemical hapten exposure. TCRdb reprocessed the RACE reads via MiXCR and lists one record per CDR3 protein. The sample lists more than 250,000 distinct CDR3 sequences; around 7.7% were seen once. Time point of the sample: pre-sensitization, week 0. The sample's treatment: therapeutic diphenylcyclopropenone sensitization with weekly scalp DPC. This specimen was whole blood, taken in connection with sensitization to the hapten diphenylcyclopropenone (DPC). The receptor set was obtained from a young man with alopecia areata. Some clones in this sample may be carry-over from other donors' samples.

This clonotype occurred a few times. The CDR3, as DNA: TGTGCCACAAGAAACCAGGGTCAGGACATAGGTTCCTACGAGCAGTACTTC. Its translation: CATRNQGQDIGSYEQYF. The rearrangement uses TRBV10-3 and TRBJ2-7; perhaps TRBD1 as D (5 bases). Germline V gene data show CDR1 as ENHRY and CDR2 as SYGVKD. Trimming took 10 bases from V and 1 from J, leaving 26 bases between them. The CDR3 runs to 17 residues.

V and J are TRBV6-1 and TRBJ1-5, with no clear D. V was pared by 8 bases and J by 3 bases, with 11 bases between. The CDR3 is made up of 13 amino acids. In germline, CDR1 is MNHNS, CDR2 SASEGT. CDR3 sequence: CASRFQDNQPQHF. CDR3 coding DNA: TGTGCCAGCCGTTTTCAGGACAATCAGCCCCAGCATTTT.

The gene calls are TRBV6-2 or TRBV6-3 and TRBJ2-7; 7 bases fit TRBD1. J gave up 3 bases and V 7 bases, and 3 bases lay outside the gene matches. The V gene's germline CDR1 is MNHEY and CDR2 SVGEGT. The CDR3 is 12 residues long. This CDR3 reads CASTDRRYEQYF. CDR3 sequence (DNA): TGTGCCAGCACGGACAGGCGCTACGAGCAGTACTTC.

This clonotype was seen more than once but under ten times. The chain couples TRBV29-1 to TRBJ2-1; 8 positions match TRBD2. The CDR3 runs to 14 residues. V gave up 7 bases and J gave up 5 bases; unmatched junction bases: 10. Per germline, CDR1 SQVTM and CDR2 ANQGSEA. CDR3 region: CSAPGGVVDNEQFF. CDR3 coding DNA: TGCAGCGCCCCGGGAGGGGTTGTTGACAATGAGCAGTTCTTC.

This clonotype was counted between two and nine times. The CDR3 loop is CASSYGLAGDTQYF. In DNA, the CDR3 is TGTGCCAGCAGTTATGGGCTAGCGGGGGATACGCAGTATTTT. The chain uses TRBV6-6 and TRBJ2-3; the match to TRBD2 covers 9 bases. This CDR3 has 14 residues. Trimming cost V 3 bases and J 6 bases; bases outside gene matches: 4. CDR1 MNHNY and CDR2 SVGAGI come from the germline V gene (reference sequence).

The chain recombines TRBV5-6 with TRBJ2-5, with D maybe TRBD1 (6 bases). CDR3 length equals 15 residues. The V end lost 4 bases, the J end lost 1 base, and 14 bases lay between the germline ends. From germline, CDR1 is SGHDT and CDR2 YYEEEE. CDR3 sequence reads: CASSGWTATQETQYF. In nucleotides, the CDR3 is TGTGCCAGCAGCGGTTGGACAGCTACCCAAGAGACCCAGTACTTC.

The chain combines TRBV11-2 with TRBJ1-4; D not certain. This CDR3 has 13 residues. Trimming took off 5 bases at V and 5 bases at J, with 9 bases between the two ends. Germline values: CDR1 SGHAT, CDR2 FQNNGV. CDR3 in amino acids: CASSARINEKLFF. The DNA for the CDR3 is TGTGCCAGCAGCGCAAGGATCAATGAAAAACTGTTTTTT.

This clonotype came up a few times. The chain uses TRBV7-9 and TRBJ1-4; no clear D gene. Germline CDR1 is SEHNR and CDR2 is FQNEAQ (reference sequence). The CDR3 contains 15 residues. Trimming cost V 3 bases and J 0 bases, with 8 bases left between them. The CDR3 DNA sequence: TGTGCCAGCAGCTTGACCGAGACAACTAATGAAAAACTGTTTTTT. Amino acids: CASSLTETTNEKLFF.

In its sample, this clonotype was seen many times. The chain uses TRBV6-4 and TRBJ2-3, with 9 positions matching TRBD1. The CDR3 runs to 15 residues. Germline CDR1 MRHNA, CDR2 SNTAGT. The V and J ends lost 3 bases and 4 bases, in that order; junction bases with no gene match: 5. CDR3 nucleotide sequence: TGTGCCAGCAGTGAGGACAGGGGAGGCCCAGATACGCAGTATTTT. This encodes CASSEDRGGPDTQYF.

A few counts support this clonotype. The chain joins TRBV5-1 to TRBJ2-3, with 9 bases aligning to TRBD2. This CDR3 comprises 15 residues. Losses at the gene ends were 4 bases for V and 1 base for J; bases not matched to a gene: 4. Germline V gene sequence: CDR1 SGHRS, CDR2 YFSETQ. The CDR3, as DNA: TGCGCCAGCAGCAAGACTAGCGGAGGCACAGATACGCAGTATTTT. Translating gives CASSKTSGGTDTQYF.

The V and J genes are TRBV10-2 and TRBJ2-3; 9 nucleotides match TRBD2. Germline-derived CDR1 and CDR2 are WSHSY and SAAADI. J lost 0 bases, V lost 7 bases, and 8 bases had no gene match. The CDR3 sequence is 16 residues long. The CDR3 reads CASTRLADPSTDTQYF. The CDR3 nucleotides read TGCGCCAGCACAAGACTAGCGGATCCTAGCACAGATACGCAGTATTTT.

CDR3: CSAIGGAVNEQFF. CDR3 bases: TGCAGTGCCATCGGGGGGGCGGTCAATGAGCAGTTCTTC. The J gene is TRBJ2-1, the V gene TRBV20-1, with 8 bases aligning to TRBD2. After removal of 6 bases from V and 6 bases from J, the junction contained 7 bases not matched to a gene. Looked up from germline, CDR1 is DFQATT and CDR2 is SNEGSKA (reference sequence). The CDR3 length is 13 residues.

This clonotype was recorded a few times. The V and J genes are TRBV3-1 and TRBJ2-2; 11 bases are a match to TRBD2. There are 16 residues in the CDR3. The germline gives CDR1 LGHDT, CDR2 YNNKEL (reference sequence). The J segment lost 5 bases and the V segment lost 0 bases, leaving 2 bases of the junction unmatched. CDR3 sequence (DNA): TGTGCCAGCAGCCAAGATCGACTAGCGGGGACCGGGGAGCTGTTTTTT. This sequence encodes CASSQDRLAGTGELFF.

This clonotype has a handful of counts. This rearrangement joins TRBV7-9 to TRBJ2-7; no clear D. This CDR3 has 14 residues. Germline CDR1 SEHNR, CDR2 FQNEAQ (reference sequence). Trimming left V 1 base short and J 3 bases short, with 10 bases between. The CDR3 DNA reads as TGTGCCAGCAGCTTAGTCCGAGCCCACTACGAGCAGTACGTC. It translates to CASSLVRAHYEQYV.

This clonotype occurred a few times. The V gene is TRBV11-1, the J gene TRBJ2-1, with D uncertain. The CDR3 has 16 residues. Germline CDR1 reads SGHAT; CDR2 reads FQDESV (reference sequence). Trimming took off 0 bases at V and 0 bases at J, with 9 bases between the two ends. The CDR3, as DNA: TGTGCCAGCAGCTTAGCGGGCCTGAGCTCCTACAATGAGCAGTTCTTC. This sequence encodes CASSLAGLSSYNEQFF.

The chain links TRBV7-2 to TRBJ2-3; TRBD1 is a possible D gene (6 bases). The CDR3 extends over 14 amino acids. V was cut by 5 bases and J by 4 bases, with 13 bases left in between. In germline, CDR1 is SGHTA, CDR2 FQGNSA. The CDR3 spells CASSPDRFPDTQYF. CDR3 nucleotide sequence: TGTGCCAGCAGCCCTGACAGGTTCCCAGATACGCAGTATTTT.

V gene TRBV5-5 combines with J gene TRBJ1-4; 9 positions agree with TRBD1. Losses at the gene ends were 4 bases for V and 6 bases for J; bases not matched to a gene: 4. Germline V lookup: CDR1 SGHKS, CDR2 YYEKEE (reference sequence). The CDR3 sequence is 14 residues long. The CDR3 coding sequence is TGTGCCAGCAGCACCGGGACAGGGCATGAAAAACTGTTTTTT. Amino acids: CASSTGTGHEKLFF.

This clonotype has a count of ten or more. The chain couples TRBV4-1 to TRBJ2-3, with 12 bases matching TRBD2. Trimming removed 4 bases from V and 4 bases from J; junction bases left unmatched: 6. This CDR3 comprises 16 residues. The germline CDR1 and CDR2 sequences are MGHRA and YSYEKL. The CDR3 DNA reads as TGCGCCAGCAGCCCCCTAGCGGGGGGGTTCGCAGATACGCAGTATTTT. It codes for CASSPLAGGFADTQYF.

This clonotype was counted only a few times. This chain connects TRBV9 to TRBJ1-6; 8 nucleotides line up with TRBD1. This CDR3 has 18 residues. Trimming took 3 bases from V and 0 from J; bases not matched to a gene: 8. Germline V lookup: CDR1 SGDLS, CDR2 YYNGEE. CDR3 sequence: CASSGRTGQSSYNSPLHF. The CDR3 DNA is TGTGCCAGCAGCGGCCGGACAGGGCAAAGCTCCTATAATTCACCCCTCCACTTT.

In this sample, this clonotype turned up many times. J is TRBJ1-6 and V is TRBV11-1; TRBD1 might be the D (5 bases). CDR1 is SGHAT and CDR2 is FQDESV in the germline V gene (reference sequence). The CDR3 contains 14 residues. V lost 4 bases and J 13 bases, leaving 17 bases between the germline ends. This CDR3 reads CASSSGSGRNPLHF. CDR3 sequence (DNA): TGTGCCAGCAGCTCTGGGTCGGGACGAAATCCCCTCCACTTT. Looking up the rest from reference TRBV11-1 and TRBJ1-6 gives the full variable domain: EAEVAQSPRYKITEKSQAVAFWCDPISGHATLYWYRQILGQGPELLVQFQDESVVDDSQLPKDRFSAERLKGVDSTLKIQPAELGDSAMYLCASSSGSGRNPLHFGNGTRLTVT.

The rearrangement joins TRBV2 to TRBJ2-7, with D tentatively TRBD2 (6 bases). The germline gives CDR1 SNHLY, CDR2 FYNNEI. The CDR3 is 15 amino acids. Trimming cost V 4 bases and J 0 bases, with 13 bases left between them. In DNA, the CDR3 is TGTGCCAGCAGTGTCAGGGACTCGAGCTCCTACGAGCAGTACGTC. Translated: CASSVRDSSSYEQYV.

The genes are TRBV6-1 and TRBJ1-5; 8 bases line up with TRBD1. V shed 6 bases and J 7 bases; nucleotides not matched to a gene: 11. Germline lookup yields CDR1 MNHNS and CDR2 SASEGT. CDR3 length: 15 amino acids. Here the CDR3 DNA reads TGTGCCAGCAGAAGAACAGGGGGGGGCCGGCAGCCCCAGCATTTT. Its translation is CASRRTGGGRQPQHF.

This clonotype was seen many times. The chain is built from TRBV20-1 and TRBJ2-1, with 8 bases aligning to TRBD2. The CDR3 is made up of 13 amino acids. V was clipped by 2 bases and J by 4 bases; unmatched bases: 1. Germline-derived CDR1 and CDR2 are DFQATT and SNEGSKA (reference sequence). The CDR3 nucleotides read TGCAGTGCTAGAAGCGGGGGTTACAATGAGCAGTTCTTC. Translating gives CSARSGGYNEQFF.

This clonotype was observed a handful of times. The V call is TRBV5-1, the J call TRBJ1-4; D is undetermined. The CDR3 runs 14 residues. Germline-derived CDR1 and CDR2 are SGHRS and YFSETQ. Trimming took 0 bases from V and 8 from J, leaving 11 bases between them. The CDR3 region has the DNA TGCGCCAGCAGCTTGGGCAGCGCGAGGGAAAAACTGTTTTTT. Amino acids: CASSLGSAREKLFF.

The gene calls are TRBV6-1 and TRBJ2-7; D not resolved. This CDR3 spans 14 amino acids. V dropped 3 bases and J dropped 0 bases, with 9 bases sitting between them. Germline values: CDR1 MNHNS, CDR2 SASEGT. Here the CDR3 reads CASSEVQASYEQYV. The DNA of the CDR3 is TGTGCCAGCAGTGAGGTCCAAGCCTCCTACGAGCAGTACGTC.

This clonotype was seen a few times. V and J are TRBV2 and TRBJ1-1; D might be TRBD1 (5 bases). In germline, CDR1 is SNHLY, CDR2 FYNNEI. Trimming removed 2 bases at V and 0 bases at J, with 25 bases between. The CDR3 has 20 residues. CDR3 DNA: TGTGCCAGCAGTGAACCCACGTATCAATCAGCAGGACAAATGAACACTGAAGCTTTCTTT. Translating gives CASSEPTYQSAGQMNTEAFF.

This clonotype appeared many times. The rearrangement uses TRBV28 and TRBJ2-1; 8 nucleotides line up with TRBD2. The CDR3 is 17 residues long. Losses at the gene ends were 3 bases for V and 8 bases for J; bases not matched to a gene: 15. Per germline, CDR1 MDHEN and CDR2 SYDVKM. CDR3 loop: CASSFRGWRTGGDEQFF. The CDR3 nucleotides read TGTGCCAGCAGTTTTAGAGGTTGGCGTACGGGAGGGGATGAGCAGTTCTTC.

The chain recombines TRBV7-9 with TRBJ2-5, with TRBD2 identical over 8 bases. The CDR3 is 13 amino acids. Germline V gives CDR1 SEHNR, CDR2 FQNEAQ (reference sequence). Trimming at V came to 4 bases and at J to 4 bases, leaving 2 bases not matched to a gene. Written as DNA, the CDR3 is TGTGCCAGCAGCTCGGGGACTAGAGAGACCCAGTACTTC. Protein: CASSSGTRETQYF.

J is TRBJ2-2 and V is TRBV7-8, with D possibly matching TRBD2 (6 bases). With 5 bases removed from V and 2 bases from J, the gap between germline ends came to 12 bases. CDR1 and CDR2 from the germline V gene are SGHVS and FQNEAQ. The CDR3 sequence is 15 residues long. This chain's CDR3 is CASSRGLRNTGELFF. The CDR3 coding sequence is TGTGCCAGCAGCCGGGGACTCCGAAACACCGGGGAGCTGTTTTTT.

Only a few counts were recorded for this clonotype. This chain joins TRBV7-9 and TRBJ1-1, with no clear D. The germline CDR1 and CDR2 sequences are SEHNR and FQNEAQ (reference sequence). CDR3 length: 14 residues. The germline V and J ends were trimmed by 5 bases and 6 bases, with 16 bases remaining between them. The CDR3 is CASSIPESGAEAFF. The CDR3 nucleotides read TGTGCCAGCAGCATCCCCGAAAGCGGAGCTGAAGCTTTCTTT.